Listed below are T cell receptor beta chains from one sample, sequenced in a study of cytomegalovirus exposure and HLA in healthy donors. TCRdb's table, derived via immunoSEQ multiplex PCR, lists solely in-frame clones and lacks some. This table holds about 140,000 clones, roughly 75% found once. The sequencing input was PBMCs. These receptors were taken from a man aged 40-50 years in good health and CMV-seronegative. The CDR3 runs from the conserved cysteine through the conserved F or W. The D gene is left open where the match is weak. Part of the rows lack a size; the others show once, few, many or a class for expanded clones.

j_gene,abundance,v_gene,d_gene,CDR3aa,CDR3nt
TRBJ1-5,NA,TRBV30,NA,CAWSLGGSSNQPQHF,TGTGCCTGGAGTTTAGGTGGGAGTAGCAATCAGCCCCAGCATTTT
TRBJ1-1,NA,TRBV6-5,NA,CASSYGRQTEAFF,TGTGCCAGCAGTTACGGCCGACAGACTGAAGCTTTCTTT
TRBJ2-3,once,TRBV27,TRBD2,CASSPLTSGGAHTQYF,TGTGCCAGCAGTCCCCTAACTAGCGGGGGGGCACATACGCAGTATTTT
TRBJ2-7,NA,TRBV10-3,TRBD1,CAIRTSDRGASYEQYF,TGTGCCATCAGAACCTCGGACAGGGGGGCCTCCTACGAGCAGTACTTC
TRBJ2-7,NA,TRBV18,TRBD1,CASSSLTLGQGYHEQYF,TGTGCCAGCTCTTCCTTAACCCTGGGACAGGGGTACCACGAGCAGTACTTC
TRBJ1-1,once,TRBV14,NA,CASSRPGRDTEAFF,TGTGCCAGCAGCCGCCCGGGGAGGGACACTGAAGCTTTCTTT
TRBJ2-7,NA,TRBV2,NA,CASSRQVSYEQYF,TGTGCCAGCAGTCGACAGGTGTCCTACGAGCAGTACTTC
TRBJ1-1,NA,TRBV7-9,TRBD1,CASSLYGTVHEAFF,TGTGCCAGCAGCTTATACGGGACAGTACATGAAGCTTTCTTT
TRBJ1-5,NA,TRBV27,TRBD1,CASRRTGTGEGSNQPQHF,TGTGCCAGCAGACGTACCGGGACAGGGGAGGGAAGCAATCAGCCCCAGCATTTT
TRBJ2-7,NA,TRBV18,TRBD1,CASSPPGQGKGEQYF,TGTGCCAGCTCACCACCGGGACAGGGTAAGGGCGAGCAGTACTTC
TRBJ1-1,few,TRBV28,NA,CASRGGGTEAFF,TGTGCCAGCAGGGGGGGTGGGACTGAAGCTTTCTTT
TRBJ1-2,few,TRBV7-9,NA,CASSPTPTAGYTF,TGTGCCAGCAGCCCCACACCGACAGCTGGCTACACCTTC